This T cell receptor beta chain appears in the sequencing data of a study of human T cells and chemical hapten exposure. The overall study: The scalp of each patient received a weekly diphenylcyclopropenone dose for the full approximately 22-week study. Overall study results and limits: The donors suffered from alopecia, so their immune response may not match that of healthy people.

Per the authors' pipeline: Between 23,224 and 690,600 TCRs appeared in each sample, and the median stood at around 92,000. TCRdb called the RACE reads again in MiXCR, with one record for every CDR3 protein. TCRdb's processing, not the study's, gives the V and J calls here. The sample has around 180,000 distinct CDR3 sequences, 25% to 30% seen once; the top ten hold under 3%. Germline V lookup: CDR1 MDHEN, CDR2 SYDVKM. The CDR3 consists of 12 residues. As to time point: pre-sensitization, week 0. Treatment here: therapeutic diphenylcyclopropenone sensitization with weekly scalp DPC. There are a few counts of this clonotype. Its antigen is as yet unknown. The junction differs from germline at one of its ends, possibly a read error.

The sequence was collected from a woman aged 25-40 years with alopecia areata. Some clones in this sample may be carry-over from other donors' samples. The source material was whole blood, sampled in connection with sensitization to the hapten diphenylcyclopropenone (DPC). The rearrangement joins TRBV28 to TRBJ1-5; D is undetermined. In DNA form, the CDR3 reads TGTGCCAGCAGTGCCCCCCCCTCCAGCGGCCTCTTT. This translates into CASSAPPSSGLF. Looking up the rest from reference TRBV28 and TRBJ1-5 gives the full variable domain: DVKVTQSSRYLVKRTGEKVFLECVQDMDHENMFWYRQDPGLGLRLIYFSYDVKMKEKGDIPEGYSVSREKKERFSLILESASTNQTSMYLCASSAPPSSGLFGDGTRLSIL.